These T cell receptor beta chains were read from a single sample in a study of cytomegalovirus exposure and HLA in healthy donors. The method was immunoSEQ multiplex PCR; TCRdb's version includes in-frame clones alone and lacks a portion of them. The table includes over 70,000 clones, about 74% detected once. What was sequenced was PBMCs. The receptors originated from a young man in good health and CMV-seronegative. The CDR3 runs from the conserved cysteine through the conserved F or W. The order of the fields is D gene, clone size, V gene, J gene, CDR3 DNA, CDR3 protein. A D gene is named only where the DNA matches it firmly. Rows give clone size only sometimes, using once, few, many, or a class for an expanded clone.

>NA|NA|TRBV19|TRBJ1-2
TGTGCCAGTAGTCCACAAACCAGGGATTACACCTTC
CASSPQTRDYTF
>NA|NA|TRBV28|TRBJ2-2
TGTGCCACCCTACCTTCGGGGAGTGGGGAGCTGTTTTTT
CATLPSGSGELFF
>TRBD1|NA|TRBV15|TRBJ2-5
TGTGCCACCAGCCTCCGGACAGGGGGTTCAGAGACCCAGTACTTC
CATSLRTGGSETQYF
>TRBD1|NA|TRBV10-1|TRBJ2-7
TGCGCCAGCAGTGAAGGGACAGGGCCCTACGAGCAGTACTTC
CASSEGTGPYEQYF
>NA|NA|TRBV30|TRBJ2-5
TGTGCCTGGACCCGACCGGGAGCAGGGCAAGAGACCCAGTACTTC
CAWTRPGAGQETQYF
>NA|NA|TRBV19|TRBJ1-3
TGTGCCACCCGGCGGGGGACTGGAAACACCATATATTTT
CATRRGTGNTIYF
>TRBD1|NA|TRBV27|TRBJ2-7
TGTGCCAGCAGTTCACAGGGGGCACTTTACGAGCAGTACTTC
CASSSQGALYEQYF
>NA|NA|TRBV5-6|TRBJ1-2
TGTGCCAGCAGCTTGCCCGGGACAAGCCAGCGCGGCTACACCTTC
CASSLPGTSQRGYTF
>NA|NA|TRBV4-2|TRBJ1-4
TGTGCCAGCAGCCAAGGCTGGAGGGGAGCTAATGAAAAACTGTTTTTT
CASSQGWRGANEKLFF
>NA|NA|TRBV18|TRBJ2-5
TGTGCCAGCTCACCACCTACAGTTCAAGAGACCCAGTACTTC
CASSPPTVQETQYF
>TRBD1|NA|TRBV4-1|TRBJ1-1
TGCGCCAGCAGCCAAATAGACAGGGAGAACACTGAAGCTTTCTTT
CASSQIDRENTEAFF
>TRBD1|few|TRBV19|TRBJ1-5
TGTGCCAGTAGTCCTTCCGGGACAGGACTTTTTCAGCCCCAGCATTTT
CASSPSGTGLFQPQHF
>NA|NA|TRBV4-2|TRBJ2-5
TGTGCCAGCAGCCTCTCGATCGCGGGGCAAGAGACCCAGTACTTC
CASSLSIAGQETQYF
>TRBD1|NA|TRBV30|TRBJ2-7
TGTGCCTGCTCCAGGGGGCTTTACGAGCAGTACTTC
CACSRGLYEQYF
>TRBD1|NA|TRBV6-7|TRBJ1-5
TGTGCCAGCAGTCCCAGGGGGTCGGGGCAGCCCCAGCATTTT
CASSPRGSGQPQHF
>NA|few|TRBV5-1|TRBJ1-1
TGCGCCAGCAGTTCCAGCGAGAACACTGAAGCTTTCTTT
CASSSSENTEAFF
>NA|once|TRBV9|TRBJ1-2
TGTGCCAGCAGCGGGCAACAGGGCGGAAAGGGCTACACCTTC
CASSGQQGGKGYTF
>NA|NA|TRBV7-9|TRBJ1-3
TGTGCCAGCAGCGGGGGGGCCTTCGGAAACACCATATATTTT
CASSGGAFGNTIYF
>TRBD2|NA|TRBV6-5|TRBJ2-3
TGTGCCAGCAGTCCCTGGACTAGCCGCACAGATACGCAGTATTTT
CASSPWTSRTDTQYF
>NA|NA|TRBV4-1|TRBJ1-2
TGCGCCAGCAGACAAGCCTTCCTTGCGGTCTATGGCTACACCTTC
CASRQAFLAVYGYTF
>NA|NA|TRBV9|TRBJ2-1
TGTGCCAGCAGCGTAGCCGAGGGGGATGATAGTGAGCAGTTCTTC
CASSVAEGDDSEQFF
>NA|NA|TRBV30|TRBJ1-1
TGTGCCTGGAGAATGCAAGGAGAGAACACTGAAGCTTTCTTT
CAWRMQGENTEAFF
>NA|NA|TRBV10-2|TRBJ2-3
TGCGCCAGCAGCCCCTCTAGCGAGAGCACAGATACGCAGTATTTT
CASSPSSESTDTQYF
>NA|NA|TRBV4-3|TRBJ2-6
TGCGCCAGCAGCCAAGAACAGGGCTCTGGGGCCAACGTCCTGACTTTC
CASSQEQGSGANVLTF
>TRBD2|NA|TRBV19|TRBJ2-6
TGTGCCAGTAGTGCGGGGGACTCTGGGGCCAACGTCCTGACTTTC
CASSAGDSGANVLTF
>NA|NA|TRBV11-2|TRBJ1-6
TGTGCCAGCAGCTTAGAAGGAGTCCCCCTTAATTCACCCCTCCACTTT
CASSLEGVPLNSPLHF
>TRBD1|NA|TRBV5-1|TRBJ1-2
TGCGCCAGCAGCGGGGGGACAGGGGGCTTTAATGGCTACACCTTC
CASSGGTGGFNGYTF
>TRBD2|NA|TRBV5-6|TRBJ2-1
TGTGCCAGCAACTCCCTAGGCCCTAGCGGGGGGGCTCGGAATGAGCAGTTCTTC
CASNSLGPSGGARNEQFF